Listed below are T cell receptor beta chains from one sample, sequenced in a study of blood T cell repertoires in COVID-19. Only in-frame clones appear in the TCRdb table, and some are missing; sequencing was by immunoSEQ multiplex PCR. The sample yields 250,000 to 350,000 clones, around 89% seen once. Sequenced input: peripheral blood. The receptors come from a woman aged 25 to 45 who had recovered from COVID-19. The CDR3 runs from the conserved cysteine through the conserved F or W. The D gene is left open where the match is weak. Clone size is shown for a subset of rows, as once, few, many or a class of expanded clone.

J gene: TRBJ1-1
clone size: -
V gene: TRBV28
D gene: -
CDR3 DNA: TGTGCCAGTACAGGGATCACTGAAGCTTTCTTT
CDR3 protein: CASTGITEAFF

J gene: TRBJ1-2
clone size: -
V gene: TRBV2
D gene: -
CDR3 DNA: TGTGCCAGCAGTGAACTGCCAGGGATATCCCGGTTAGGCTACACCTTC
CDR3 protein: CASSELPGISRLGYTF

J gene: TRBJ1-4
clone size: -
V gene: TRBV19
D gene: -
CDR3 DNA: TGTGCCAGTAGTATAGATGACAGCCAGAATGAAAAACTGTTTTTT
CDR3 protein: CASSIDDSQNEKLFF

J gene: TRBJ2-3
clone size: -
V gene: TRBV2
D gene: TRBD2
CDR3 DNA: TGTGCCAGCGGCAGGACTAGCGACACAGATACGCAGTATTTT
CDR3 protein: CASGRTSDTDTQYF

J gene: TRBJ2-3
clone size: -
V gene: TRBV4-2
D gene: TRBD2
CDR3 DNA: TGTGCCAGCAGCCAAGATTCTAGCGGGACAGATACGCAGTATTTT
CDR3 protein: CASSQDSSGTDTQYF

J gene: TRBJ2-5
clone size: few
V gene: TRBV28
D gene: TRBD2
CDR3 DNA: TGTGCCAGCAGTCTACTAGCGGCACAAGAGACCCAGTACTTC
CDR3 protein: CASSLLAAQETQYF

J gene: TRBJ2-1
clone size: once
V gene: TRBV2
D gene: -
CDR3 DNA: TGTGCCAGCAGTGCTCGATACAGGGACTACAATGAGCAGTTCTTC
CDR3 protein: CASSARYRDYNEQFF

J gene: TRBJ2-7
clone size: -
V gene: TRBV4-3
D gene: TRBD2
CDR3 DNA: TGCGCCAGCAGCCAAGATTCCGGGGGAGGGTACGAGCAGTACTTC
CDR3 protein: CASSQDSGGGYEQYF

J gene: TRBJ2-7
clone size: -
V gene: TRBV19
D gene: -
CDR3 DNA: TGTGCCAGTAGTACCCGACTAGGGACCTACGAGCAGTACTTC
CDR3 protein: CASSTRLGTYEQYF

J gene: TRBJ2-7
clone size: once
V gene: TRBV2
D gene: TRBD1
CDR3 DNA: TGTGCCAGCAGTGTCGGACAGGGGGCCCACGAGCAGTACTTC
CDR3 protein: CASSVGQGAHEQYF

J gene: TRBJ2-1
clone size: -
V gene: TRBV4-2
D gene: -
CDR3 DNA: TGTGCCAGCAGCCAAGGGTCAAATACTATGGAGTTCTTC
CDR3 protein: CASSQGSNTMEFF

J gene: TRBJ1-2
clone size: once
V gene: TRBV6-6
D gene: -
CDR3 DNA: TGTGCCAGCAGTTACTCGAGAGGGCAGTCTGGCTACACCTTC
CDR3 protein: CASSYSRGQSGYTF

J gene: TRBJ1-1
clone size: -
V gene: TRBV5-1
D gene: TRBD1
CDR3 DNA: TGCGCCAGCAGCCCGGGACAGATGAACACTGAAGCTTTCTTT
CDR3 protein: CASSPGQMNTEAFF

J gene: TRBJ1-1
clone size: once
V gene: TRBV12-3/TRBV12-4
D gene: -
CDR3 DNA: TGTGCGGACGGCCAGGGTTTAGACACTGAAGCTTTCTTT
CDR3 protein: CADGQGLDTEAFF

J gene: TRBJ2-5
clone size: -
V gene: TRBV28
D gene: TRBD1
CDR3 DNA: TGTGCCATCCGACAGGGTGGGGAGACCCAGTACTTC
CDR3 protein: CAIRQGGETQYF

J gene: TRBJ2-3
clone size: -
V gene: TRBV18
D gene: -
CDR3 DNA: TGTGCCAGCCTCAGCACAGATACGCAGTATTTT
CDR3 protein: CASLSTDTQYF

J gene: TRBJ2-3
clone size: once
V gene: TRBV5-1
D gene: TRBD1
CDR3 DNA: TGCGCCAGCAACCCAGGGGGCGGAACAGATACGCAGTATTTT
CDR3 protein: CASNPGGGTDTQYF

J gene: TRBJ1-5
clone size: -
V gene: TRBV5-1
D gene: -
CDR3 DNA: TGCGCCAGCAGCTTGGTCCCAGACAATCAGCCCCAGCATTTT
CDR3 protein: CASSLVPDNQPQHF

J gene: TRBJ2-5
clone size: -
V gene: TRBV10-3
D gene: TRBD2
CDR3 DNA: TGTGCCATCAGTGTGGCTAGCGGGGGGGAGACCCAGTACTTC
CDR3 protein: CAISVASGGETQYF

J gene: TRBJ1-1
clone size: -
V gene: TRBV6-1
D gene: -
CDR3 DNA: TGTGCCAGCAGTGACAGGGAGAACACTGAAGCTTTCTTT
CDR3 protein: CASSDRENTEAFF

J gene: TRBJ1-6
clone size: -
V gene: TRBV11-2
D gene: -
CDR3 DNA: TGTGCCAGCAGCTTAGATCAGGGTTGGAATTCACCCCTCCACTTT
CDR3 protein: CASSLDQGWNSPLHF

J gene: TRBJ1-4
clone size: -
V gene: TRBV14
D gene: -
CDR3 DNA: TGTGCCAGCAGCCTTAGCGGGCGTAATGAAAAACTGTTTTTT
CDR3 protein: CASSLSGRNEKLFF